This TCR beta chain was profiled in a study of blood T cell repertoires in COVID-19. Whole-study context: The United States, Italy and Spain were the sources of the acute and convalescent COVID-19 samples.

Source study methods: Nucleated cell counts were estimated from reference gene primer amplification. Sequenced by immunoSEQ multiplex PCR; TCRdb stores in-frame clones only, minus some. V and J calls and clone size are given by that table; D and trimming were obtained from the DNA. This sample yields about 270,000 clones, of which under 90% are seen a single time; 8% to 9.5% belongs to the top ten. V lost 1 base to trimming and J lost 15 bases, with 20 bases between them. The germline CDR1 and CDR2 sequences are SGDLS and YYNGEE. The CDR3 contains 14 residues. This rearrangement joins TRBV9 to TRBJ2-1, with D perhaps matching TRBD1 (5 bases). Sequenced material: peripheral blood. The receptor was isolated from a woman in her fifties or sixties who had recovered from COVID-19. The CDR3 region has the DNA TGTGCCAGCAGCGTAAGGGGCCCCCCCAGCCTTATGTTCTTC. This sequence encodes CASSVRGPPSLMFF.